This TCR beta chain derives from a study of T cells in Graves' hyperthyroidism and ophthalmopathy. Study observations and caveats: Ophthalmopathy, which appeared later, was predicted by the model a median 6.5 months before onset. Most thyroid clonotypes expanded above 0.001 were also detected in blood.

CDR3 size: 11 residues. The V gene's germline CDR1 is SNHLY and CDR2 FYNNEI. V was pared by 11 bases and J by 8 bases, with 13 bases between. Concerning this clonotype: The antigen remains unidentified.

The investigators amplified TCR beta CDR3 regions from RNA transcripts. The TCR CDR3 was amplified in a first-round RT-PCR using the HTBI primer set. In TCRdb, the multiplex PCR reads were re-called with MiXCR into one record per CDR3 protein. The sample consists of 550,000 to 700,000 distinct CDR3 sequences, approximately 44% of them appearing once. The study left out patients who had uncontrolled infection, other autoimmune disease, pregnancy or lactation. Every diagnosis used clinical symptoms, serum thyroxine and TRAb, thyroid ultrasound and orbital computed tomography. The sequence was obtained from an adult woman with Graves' disease, either hyperthyroidism or ophthalmopathy (not recorded which). This chain connects TRBV2 to TRBJ2-1; D might be TRBD2 (5 bases). The specimen was peripheral blood or thyroid tissue (not recorded which). The CDR3 DNA is TGTGCCTCCCAGGACTCTTATGAGCAGTTCTTC. It yields the protein CASQDSYEQFF.